The sequence of this TCR beta chain was determined in a study of radiotherapy plus CTLA-4 blockade in lung cancer. General study findings and limits: In blood, TCR clones derived from the tumor expanded after radiotherapy plus ipilimumab. Dynamics of early blood T cell clones, together with interferon-beta, were reportedly the best predictors of response.

CDR3 length: 16 residues. Trimming pared 2 bases from V and 0 bases from J, leaving 11 bases between. Germline loops: CDR1 SGHNT, CDR2 YENEEA. Only in-frame clones appear in the TCRdb table, and some are missing; sequencing was by immunoSEQ multiplex PCR. The sample consists of over 85,000 clones, about 86% of them appearing once. On this clone itself: Antigen specificity is unknown.

This TCR came from a human donor with non-small cell lung cancer that progressed on radiotherapy plus ipilimumab. This chain uses TRBV11-3 with TRBJ2-1; maybe TRBD1 (5 bases). Material: peripheral blood, obtained from a patient treated with radiotherapy plus ipilimumab. The CDR3 sequence is CASSLRRGTSYNEQFF. The CDR3 bases are TGTGCCAGCAGCTTACGAAGGGGCACCTCCTACAATGAGCAGTTCTTC.